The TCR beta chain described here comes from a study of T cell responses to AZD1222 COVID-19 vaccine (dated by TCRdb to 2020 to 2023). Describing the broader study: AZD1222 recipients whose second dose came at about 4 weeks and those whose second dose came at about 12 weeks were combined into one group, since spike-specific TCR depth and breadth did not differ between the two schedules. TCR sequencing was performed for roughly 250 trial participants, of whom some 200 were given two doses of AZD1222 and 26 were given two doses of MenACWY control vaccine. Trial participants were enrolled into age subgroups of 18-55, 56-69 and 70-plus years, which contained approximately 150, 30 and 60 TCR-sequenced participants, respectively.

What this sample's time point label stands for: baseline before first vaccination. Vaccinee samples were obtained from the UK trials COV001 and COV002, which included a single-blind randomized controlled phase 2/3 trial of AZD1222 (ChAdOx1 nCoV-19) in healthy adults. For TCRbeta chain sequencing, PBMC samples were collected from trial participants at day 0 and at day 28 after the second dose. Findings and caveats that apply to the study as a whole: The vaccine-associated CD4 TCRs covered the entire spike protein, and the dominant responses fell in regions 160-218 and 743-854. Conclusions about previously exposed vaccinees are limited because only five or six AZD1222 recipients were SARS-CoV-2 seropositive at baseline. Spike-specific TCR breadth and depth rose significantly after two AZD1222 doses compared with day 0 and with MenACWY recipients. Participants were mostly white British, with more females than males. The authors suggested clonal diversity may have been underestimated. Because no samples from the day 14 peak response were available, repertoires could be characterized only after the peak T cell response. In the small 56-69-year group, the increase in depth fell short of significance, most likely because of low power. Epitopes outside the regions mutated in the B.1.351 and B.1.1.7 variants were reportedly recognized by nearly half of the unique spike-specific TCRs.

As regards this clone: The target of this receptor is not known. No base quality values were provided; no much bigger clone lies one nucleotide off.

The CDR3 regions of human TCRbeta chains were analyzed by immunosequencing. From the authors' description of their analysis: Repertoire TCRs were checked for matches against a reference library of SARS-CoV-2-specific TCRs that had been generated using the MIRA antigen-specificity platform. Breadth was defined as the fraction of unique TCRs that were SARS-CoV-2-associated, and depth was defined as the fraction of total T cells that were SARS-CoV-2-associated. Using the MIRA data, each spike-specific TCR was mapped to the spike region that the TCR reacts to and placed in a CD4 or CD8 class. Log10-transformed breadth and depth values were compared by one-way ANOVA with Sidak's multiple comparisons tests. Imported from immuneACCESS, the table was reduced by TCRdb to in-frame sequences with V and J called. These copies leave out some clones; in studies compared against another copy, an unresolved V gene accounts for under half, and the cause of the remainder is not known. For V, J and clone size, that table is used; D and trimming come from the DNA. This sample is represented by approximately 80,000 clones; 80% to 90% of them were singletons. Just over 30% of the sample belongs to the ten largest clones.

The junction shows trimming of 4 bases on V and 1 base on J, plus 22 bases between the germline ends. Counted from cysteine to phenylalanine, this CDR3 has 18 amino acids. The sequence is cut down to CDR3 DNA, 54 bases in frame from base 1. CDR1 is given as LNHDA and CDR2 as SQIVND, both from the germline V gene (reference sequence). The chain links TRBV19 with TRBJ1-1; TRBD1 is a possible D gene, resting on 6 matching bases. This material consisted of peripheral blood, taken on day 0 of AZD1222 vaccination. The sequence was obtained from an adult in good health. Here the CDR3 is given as CASSTLGFRQGQNTEAFF. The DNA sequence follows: TGTGCCAGTAGTACGCTGGGCTTTAGGCAGGGGCAGAACACTGAAGCTTTCTTT.